The clone carrying this T cell receptor (beta chain) was seen many times. The data were obtained in a study of CD8+CD57+ T cells in acquired aplastic anemia. Overall study context: Average DNA yield from sorted CD4+ and CD8+ cells was around 3 ug.

Only patients with CD8+CD57+ cell expansion on flow cytometry were chosen for sequencing. TCR beta VDJ and CDR3 profiles were obtained from a genomic DNA template. TCRdb redid the calling of the reads with MiXCR, one entry per CDR3 protein. The sample has 200,000 to 250,000 distinct CDR3 sequences; 65% are singletons. The CDR3 sequence is 16 residues long. CDR1 and CDR2 from the germline V gene are SGHAT and FQNNGV. Trimming cost V 0 bases and J 5 bases, with 16 bases left between them. The sample taken for sequencing was sorted CD4+, CD8+, or CD8+CD57+ T cells (not recorded which) from PBMCs. This sequence joins TRBV11-2 and TRBJ2-5; D tentatively reads TRBD1 or TRBD2 (5 bases each). This clonotype was obtained from a human donor with aplastic anemia. The CDR3: CASSLDRGSSSETQYF. The CDR3 DNA sequence: TGTGCCAGCAGCTTAGACCGGGGCAGTTCGAGCGAGACCCAGTACTTC.